Following are 11 T cell receptor beta chains from one sample sequenced in a study of T cells after posttransplantation cyclophosphamide. Sequencing was performed with immunoSEQ multiplex PCR; in TCRdb, only in-frame clones are kept and a portion is missing. The sample has 20,000 or so clones, around 87% seen once. Methotrexate plus calcineurin inhibitor accompanied controls' myeloablative marrow transplants; sampling was 1 year later. Sequenced here: PBMCs, sampled about 350 days after allogeneic stem cell transplant with calcineurin inhibitor and methotrexate. Receptors were obtained from a female patient in her 30s who received an allogeneic stem cell transplant from an unrelated donor, was CMV-positive, and had acute and chronic GVHD. Some T cells could come from the graft donor.

V gene TRBV4-1 combines with J gene TRBJ2-4; TRBD1 aligns across 7 bases. V lost 3 bases and J lost 2; bases outside the gene matches: 4. Germline CDR1 MGHRA, CDR2 YSYEKL. CDR3 length equals 15 residues. The CDR3 region is CASSQEQGTKNIQYF. CDR3 DNA sequence: TGCGCCAGCAGCCAGGAACAGGGGACCAAAAACATTCAGTACTTC.

This clone was recorded once. V usage is TRBV6-1 and J usage is TRBJ2-7, with D perhaps matching TRBD2 (6 bases). Germline loops: CDR1 MNHNS, CDR2 SASEGT. V shed 2 bases and J shed 8 bases, with 10 bases lying between them. The length of the CDR3 is 12 residues. The CDR3 nucleotides are TGTGCCAGCAGTGAAAGAGGAGGGAAGCAGTACGTC. Its protein is CASSERGGKQYV.

J is TRBJ2-5 and V is TRBV7-3, with 8 bases matching TRBD1. The end of the DNA is better explained by TRBJ2-7, so the J call may be wrong. CDR1 SGHTA and CDR2 FQGTGA come from the germline V gene. The CDR3 extends over 15 amino acids. Written as DNA, the CDR3 is TGTGCCAGCAGCTCCGGGGACAGGAGAAGATACGAGCAGTACTTC. It codes for CASSSGDRRRYEQYF.

This clone was observed once. The chain carries TRBV14 and TRBJ2-5, with 10 bases lining up with TRBD2. The germline gives CDR1 SGHDN, CDR2 FVKESK. This CDR3 contains 17 residues. V shed 0 bases, J shed 1 base, and the junction held 5 bases outside the gene matches. DNA for the CDR3: TGTGCCAGCAGCCAAGAAGGTAGCGGGAGGTTCCAAGAGACCCAGTACTTC. Protein: CASSQEGSGRFQETQYF. Supplemented by reference TRBV14 and TRBJ2-5, the full variable domain reads EAGVTQFPSHSVIEKGQTVTLRCDPISGHDNLYWYRRVMGKEIKFLLHFVKESKQDESGMPNNRFLAERTGGTYSTLKVQPAELEDSGVYFCASSQEGSGRFQETQYFGPGTRLLVL.

The chain carries TRBV23-1 and TRBJ2-7; D is perhaps TRBD1 (6 bases). TRBV23-1 is placed among ORFs of uncertain function. The CDR3 is 18 residues long. V lost 3 bases and J lost 1, with 22 bases in between. The CDR3 DNA reads TGCGCCAGCAGTCACCATTGTGGGTCTCCAGGGGCATCCTACGAGCAGTACGTC. Amino acid sequence: CASSHHCGSPGASYEQYV.

CDR3 in DNA: TGTGCCAGCAGCTTACTAGCGGGAGGCACAGATACGCAGTATTTT. Amino acid sequence: CASSLLAGGTDTQYF. The chain combines TRBV7-2 with TRBJ2-3; the match to TRBD2 covers 10 bases. V shed 2 bases and J 1 base; nucleotides not matched to a gene: 0. CDR3 length equals 15 residues. Germline lookup yields CDR1 SGHTA and CDR2 FQGNSA.

The rearrangement links TRBV10-3 to TRBJ1-2, with D maybe TRBD1 (5 bases). The CDR3 runs to 14 residues. The germline gives CDR1 ENHRY, CDR2 SYGVKD. Trimming took off 2 bases at V and 6 bases at J, with 13 bases between the two ends. Written as DNA, the CDR3 is TGTGCCATCAGTGAGGACAGCTCCCGGGATGGCTACACCTTC. Translated, it gives CAISEDSSRDGYTF.

This clone was observed a single time. This rearrangement joins TRBV6-4 to TRBJ2-1; TRBD2 might be the D (5 bases). Per germline, CDR1 MRHNA and CDR2 SNTAGT. The V gene lost 2 bases and the J gene lost 4 bases, with 12 bases spanning the gap. This CDR3 spans 15 amino acids. Here the CDR3 reads CASSDESGSYNEQFF. As DNA, the CDR3 is TGTGCCAGCAGTGACGAGTCTGGGAGTTACAATGAGCAGTTCTTC.

The rearrangement joins TRBV4-3 to TRBJ2-6; 12 bases agree with TRBD2. The CDR3 covers 17 residues. J lost 4 bases, V lost 3 bases, and 4 bases had no gene match. Germline values: CDR1 LGHNA, CDR2 YSLEER. CDR3 amino acids: CASSQAGLAGGANVLTF. Here the CDR3 DNA reads TGCGCCAGCAGCCAGGCGGGACTAGCGGGCGGGGCCAACGTCCTGACTTTC.

This sequence joins TRBV10-3 and TRBJ2-3; 11 bases align to TRBD2. CDR1 and CDR2 (germline): ENHRY, SYGVKD. V lost 8 bases, J lost 0 bases, and 10 bases stayed unmatched. The CDR3 runs 17 residues. CDR3 bases: TGTGCCATCGGGGCGAATAGCGGGAGGGACAGCACAGATACGCAGTATTTT. Its translation: CAIGANSGRDSTDTQYF.

The chain links TRBV11-2 to TRBJ1-1; D gene uncertain. CDR1 SGHAT and CDR2 FQNNGV come from the germline V gene. V lost 7 bases and J 1 base, leaving 13 bases between the germline ends. This CDR3 has 14 residues. CDR3: CASMLAPANTEAFF. The CDR3 nucleotides are TGTGCCAGCATGTTGGCCCCCGCGAACACTGAAGCTTTCTTT. The full variable domain, with the rest looked up from reference TRBV11-2 and TRBJ1-1, is EAGVAQSPRYKIIEKRQSVAFWCNPISGHATLYWYQQILGQGPKLLIQFQNNGVVDDSQLPKDRFSAERLKGVDSTLKIQPAKLEDSAVYLCASMLAPANTEAFFGQGTRLTVV.